A single sample is the source of the 7 T cell receptor beta chains below, sequenced in a study of cytomegalovirus exposure and HLA in healthy donors. Researchers ran the PCR with 60 Vbeta and 13 Jbeta primers. Some clones are missing from TCRdb's copy, which holds only in-frame ones; the method was immunoSEQ multiplex PCR. The sample lists some 130,000 clones, about 78% occurring once. The source material was PBMCs. Receptors originate from a female donor in good health and CMV-seronegative.

The V and J genes are TRBV7-9 and TRBJ1-1; 10 nucleotides line up with TRBD1. J lost 5 bases, V lost 5 bases, and 8 bases had no gene match. This CDR3 is 15 amino acids long. Per germline, CDR1 SEHNR and CDR2 FQNEAQ (reference sequence). The CDR3 is CASSTTGQGWTEAFF. The DNA of the CDR3 is TGTGCCAGCAGCACGACGGGACAGGGGTGGACTGAAGCTTTCTTT.

The chain is built from TRBV5-1 and TRBJ2-7; perhaps TRBD2 as D (6 bases). With 2 bases removed from V and 3 bases from J, the gap between germline ends came to 12 bases. The CDR3 is made up of 14 amino acids. The V gene's germline CDR1 is SGHRS and CDR2 YFSETQ. CDR3 sequence: CASSFSSVDYEQYF. CDR3 sequence (DNA): TGCGCCAGCAGCTTTTCTAGCGTCGACTACGAGCAGTACTTC.

The J gene is TRBJ1-4, the V gene TRBV5-4; maybe TRBD1 (6 bases). V was cut by 5 bases and J by 8 bases, with 16 bases left in between. The CDR3 consists of 14 residues. CDR1 is SGHNT, CDR2 YYREEE, per germline (reference sequence). The CDR3 sequence is CASRPDSASEKLFF. CDR3 sequence (DNA): TGTGCCAGCAGACCGGACAGCGCTTCCGAAAAACTGTTTTTT. The whole variable domain, filled in from reference TRBV5-4 and TRBJ1-4, reads ETGVTQSPTHLIKTRGQQVTLRCSSQSGHNTVSWYQQALGQGPQFIFQYYREEENGRGNFPPRFSGLQFPNYSSELNVNALELDDSALYLCASRPDSASEKLFFGSGTQLSVL.

The rearrangement links TRBV11-3 to TRBJ2-7; a weak D match, TRBD2 (7 bases). V lost 4 bases and J lost 7, with 14 bases in between. This CDR3 contains 13 residues. The germline V gene encodes CDR1 SGHNT and CDR2 YENEEA. As DNA, the CDR3 is TGTGCCAGCAGCTACTACAGGGAGGGGGAGCAGTACTTC. Its protein product is CASSYYREGEQYF.

The genes are TRBV4-3 and TRBJ2-4, with 13 bases matching TRBD2. CDR3 length equals 17 residues. Trimming removed 3 bases from V and 6 bases from J; junction bases left unmatched: 8. The germline gives CDR1 LGHNA, CDR2 YSLEER. CDR3 bases: TGCGCCAGCAGCCATGGACTAGCGGGAGCTGGGGGAAACATTCAGTACTTC. It encodes CASSHGLAGAGGNIQYF.

The rearrangement joins TRBV6-1 to TRBJ2-2, with 9 bases lining up with TRBD1. J was trimmed by 7 bases and V by 1 base; bases with no gene match: 10. The CDR3 spans 17 residues. Germline loops: CDR1 MNHNS, CDR2 SASEGT. The DNA of the CDR3 is TGTGCCAGCAGTGAAGTTACCCCGGGACAGGGAAGCGGGGAGCTGTTTTTT. The encoded protein is CASSEVTPGQGSGELFF.

The V gene is TRBV13, the J gene TRBJ2-5, with D possibly matching TRBD2 (5 bases). The ends were cut back, 5 bases at V and 1 base at J, with 20 bases in the middle. CDR1 and CDR2 from the germline V gene are PRHDT and FYEKMQ (reference sequence). The CDR3 has 17 residues. CDR3 nucleotides: TGTGCCAGCAGCCCGGGCAGCGGAAAGACGTTCCAAGAGACCCAGTACTTC. Protein: CASSPGSGKTFQETQYF. The complete variable domain, with remaining parts taken from reference TRBV13 and TRBJ2-5, reads AAGVIQSPRHLIKEKRETATLKCYPIPRHDTVYWYQQGPGQDPQFLISFYEKMQSDKGSIPDRFSAQQFSDYHSELNMSSLELGDSALYFCASSPGSGKTFQETQYFGPGTRLLVL.